The 10 T cell receptor beta chains below were found in one sample sequenced in a study of CD8 T cells in Susac syndrome. A quantity of about 0.5 to 1 ug RNA underwent reverse transcription using random hexamers. TCRdb redid the calling of the immunoSEQ multiplex PCR reads with MiXCR, one entry per CDR3 protein. The table lists under 150,000 distinct CDR3 sequences, 85% to 95% of them singletons. The sequenced material came from CD8+ T cells from PBMCs. Receptors were obtained from a human donor in good health.

The gene calls are TRBV19 and TRBJ1-5; the D is unclear. CDR1 is LNHDA, CDR2 SQIVND, per germline (reference sequence). CDR3 length equals 15 residues. V dropped 3 bases and J dropped 0 bases, with 9 bases sitting between them. In DNA, the CDR3 is TGTGCCAGTAGTATGACTGACTATAGCAATCAGCCCCAGCATTTT. Translated: CASSMTDYSNQPQHF. The whole variable domain, filled in from reference TRBV19 and TRBJ1-5, reads DGGITQSPKYLFRKEGQNVTLSCEQNLNHDAMYWYRQDPGQGLRLIYYSQIVNDFQKGDIAEGYSVSREKKESFPLTVTSAQKNPTAFYLCASSMTDYSNQPQHFGDGTRLSIL.

The table lists this clonotype with a few counts. This rearrangement joins TRBV5-1 to TRBJ2-7, with 11 nucleotides matching TRBD2. Germline CDR1 reads SGHRS; CDR2 reads YFSETQ. The CDR3 sequence is 15 residues long. The trim removed 2 bases at V and 2 bases at J, leaving 3 bases unmatched. The CDR3: CASSFGTSGAYEQYF. The DNA of the CDR3 is TGCGCCAGCAGCTTCGGGACTAGCGGAGCCTACGAGCAGTACTTC.

The rearrangement joins TRBV30 to TRBJ2-2; D remains ambiguous. This CDR3 spans 11 amino acids. Germline CDR1 and CDR2: GTSNPN and SVGIG (reference sequence). Trimming stripped 5 bases from V and 0 bases from J, with 1 base between. DNA for the CDR3: TGTGCCTGGGCGAACACCGGGGAGCTGTTTTTT. Its translation is CAWANTGELFF.

The gene calls are TRBV13 and TRBJ2-7; TRBD1 agrees at 7 bases. Germline lookup yields CDR1 PRHDT and CDR2 FYEKMQ (reference sequence). The CDR3 length is 14 residues. The trim removed 5 bases at V and 2 bases at J, leaving 6 bases unmatched. The CDR3 DNA sequence: TGTGCCAGCAGCCACGGGACAGTCCCCTACGAGCAGTACTTC. This translates into CASSHGTVPYEQYF.

The chain is built from TRBV15 and TRBJ2-3, with 9 bases lining up with TRBD2. The germline gives CDR1 LNHNV, CDR2 YYDKDF (reference sequence). This CDR3 comprises 18 residues. With 1 base clipped from V and 6 bases from J, the junction kept 14 bases outside the gene matches. In DNA, the CDR3 is TGTGCCACCAGCAGAGGATCGGGAGCGGGAGGAGGATGGGATACGCAGTATTTT. Encoded protein: CATSRGSGAGGGWDTQYF.

The chain carries TRBV25-1 and TRBJ2-4; D remains unclear. This CDR3 is built from 13 residues. The V gene's germline CDR1 is MGHDK and CDR2 SYGVNS. V was trimmed by 3 bases and J by 2 bases, leaving 5 bases between them. CDR3: CASSDFPKNIQYF. The CDR3 nucleotides read TGTGCCAGCAGTGATTTCCCCAAAAACATTCAGTACTTC.

The J gene is TRBJ2-2, the V gene TRBV7-9; D unclear. Trimming left V 5 bases short and J 6 bases short, with 7 bases between. In germline, CDR1 is SEHNR, CDR2 FQNEAQ (reference sequence). The CDR3 is made up of 12 amino acids. Here the CDR3 DNA reads TGTGCCAGCAGCATCTTTTCCGGGGAGCTGTTTTTT. Its protein is CASSIFSGELFF. The whole variable domain, filled in from reference TRBV7-9 and TRBJ2-2, reads DTGVSQNPRHKITKRGQNVTFRCDPISEHNRLYWYRQTLGQGPEFLTYFQNEAQLEKSRLLSDRFSAERPKGSFSTLEIQRTEQGDSAMYLCASSIFSGELFFGEGSRLTVL.

The chain joins TRBV7-9 to TRBJ2-3; D possibly corresponds to TRBD2 (6 bases). V was trimmed by 5 bases and J by 4 bases, leaving 19 bases between them. CDR3 length equals 16 residues. Germline V CDR1 and CDR2: SEHNR, FQNEAQ (reference sequence). This CDR3 reads CASSLLAVLVPDTQYF. DNA for the CDR3: TGTGCCAGCAGCCTTTTAGCGGTCCTGGTCCCAGATACGCAGTATTTT.

This rearrangement joins TRBV28 to TRBJ2-7; D not certain. CDR3 length: 13 residues. Trimming cost V 2 bases and J 4 bases, with 9 bases left between them. Germline CDR1 and CDR2: MDHEN and SYDVKM. CDR3: CASSLEFTYEQYF. Written as DNA, the CDR3 is TGTGCCAGCAGTTTAGAATTCACGTACGAGCAGTACTTC. The full variable domain, completed using reference TRBV28 and TRBJ2-7, is DVKVTQSSRYLVKRTGEKVFLECVQDMDHENMFWYRQDPGLGLRLIYFSYDVKMKEKGDIPEGYSVSREKKERFSLILESASTNQTSMYLCASSLEFTYEQYFGPGTRLTVT.

V and J are TRBV28 and TRBJ2-7; 8 bases align to TRBD1. V shed 5 bases, J shed 2 bases, and the junction held 5 bases outside the gene matches. The germline gives CDR1 MDHEN, CDR2 SYDVKM. CDR3 length: 14 residues. CDR3 nucleotides: TGTGCCAGCAGTACGGGACAGGAAACCTACGAGCAGTACTTC. Encoded protein: CASSTGQETYEQYF. The variable domain in full, completed from reference TRBV28 and TRBJ2-7, reads DVKVTQSSRYLVKRTGEKVFLECVQDMDHENMFWYRQDPGLGLRLIYFSYDVKMKEKGDIPEGYSVSREKKERFSLILESASTNQTSMYLCASSTGQETYEQYFGPGTRLTVT.